These 22 T cell receptor beta chains came from one sample sequenced in a study of breast tumors, draining lymph nodes, adjacent tissues. TCRdb passed the multiplex PCR reads through MiXCR, listing each CDR3 protein once. Of about 20,000 distinct CDR3 sequences in the sample, about half are singletons; the top ten hold roughly 8.3%. Material for sequencing was breast tumor tissue. The receptors originated from a female donor with breast cancer. Some clones in this sample may be carry-over from other donors' samples.

J is TRBJ1-2 and V is TRBV6-6; possible D gene TRBD1, 5 bases. Germline-derived CDR1 and CDR2 are MNHNY and SVGAGI (reference sequence). With 5 bases removed from V and 8 bases from J, the gap between germline ends came to 15 bases. The CDR3 consists of 13 residues. In DNA, the CDR3 is TGTGCCAGCAGTCAACAGGCGGGGCTGGGCTACACCTTC. This encodes CASSQQAGLGYTF.

The V call is TRBV20-1, the J call TRBJ2-7; either TRBD1 or TRBD2 may supply D (6 bases each). CDR1 is DFQATT and CDR2 is SNEGSKA in the germline V gene (reference sequence). The CDR3 extends over 13 amino acids. The germline V and J ends were trimmed by 5 bases and 0 bases, with 11 bases remaining between them. The CDR3 here is CSAPRGVSYEQYF. Here the CDR3 DNA reads TGCAGTGCTCCAAGGGGGGTCTCCTACGAGCAGTACTTC.

Judged by abundance, this clonotype is medium-sized. This rearrangement joins TRBV20-1 to TRBJ2-7; 15 bases fit TRBD2. Germline loops: CDR1 DFQATT, CDR2 SNEGSKA (reference sequence). With 6 bases clipped from V and 0 bases from J, the junction kept 6 bases outside the gene matches. The CDR3 contains 16 residues. In DNA, the CDR3 is TGCAGTGCGAGGACTAGCGGGAGGGCCCCCTCCTACGAGCAGTACTTC. It specifies CSARTSGRAPSYEQYF.

This clonotype was counted many times. This chain joins TRBV6-5 and TRBJ1-1, with D tentatively TRBD1 (6 bases). Germline V lookup: CDR1 MNHEY, CDR2 SVGAGI. The CDR3 loop spans 14 amino acids. The germline V and J ends were trimmed by 4 bases and 0 bases, with 9 bases remaining between them. The CDR3 sequence: CASSFGQLNTEAFF. In nucleotides, the CDR3 is TGTGCCAGCAGTTTTGGACAGTTGAACACTGAAGCTTTCTTT.

As regards this clonotype: An end of the junction does not agree with germline; a read error may underlie this. The DNA for the CDR3 is TGTCCCAGCAGCCGAGATTGGTCAGGGACCTACGAGCAGTACTTC. This translates into CPSSRDWSGTYEQYF. The chain links TRBV3-1 to TRBJ2-7; TRBD1 might be the D (5 bases). Germline CDR1 and CDR2: LGHDT and YNNKEL (reference sequence). The CDR3 extends over 15 amino acids.

By proportion, this clonotype is medium-sized (0.01 to 0.1%). This sequence joins TRBV6-5 and TRBJ1-2; D not resolved. Trimming took off 0 bases at V and 0 bases at J, with 5 bases between the two ends. The germline gives CDR1 MNHEY, CDR2 SVGAGI. CDR3 size: 14 residues. In DNA form, the CDR3 reads TGTGCCAGCAGTTACTCGAATTCTAACTATGGCTACACCTTC. This sequence encodes CASSYSNSNYGYTF.

This clonotype was picked up many times. V and J are TRBV11-3 and TRBJ2-7; TRBD2 matches at 8 bases. The CDR3 has 16 residues. After removal of 5 bases from V and 0 bases from J, the junction contained 9 bases not matched to a gene. The germline V gene encodes CDR1 SGHNT and CDR2 YENEEA. CDR3 region: CASSQPIAGPSYEQYF. Here the CDR3 DNA reads TGTGCCAGCAGCCAACCCATAGCGGGACCCTCCTACGAGCAGTACTTC.

A note on this clonotype: A much larger clone is a single base away; this may be a read error. In DNA, the CDR3 is TGCACCAGCAGCGGGGGACAGAGCGGTACTGAAGCTTTCTTT. Translating it yields CTSSGGQSGTEAFF. The chain joins TRBV5-1 to TRBJ1-1, with 7 bases fitting TRBD1. This CDR3 has 14 residues. The V gene's germline CDR1 is SGHRS and CDR2 YFSETQ.

The chain joins TRBV5-4 to TRBJ2-7, with 12 bases that match TRBD2. The CDR3 extends over 16 amino acids. Trimming took 4 bases from V and 3 from J; bases not matched to a gene: 8. Germline V CDR1 and CDR2: SGHNT, YYREEE (reference sequence). CDR3 loop: CASSPRGLAGHYEQYF. CDR3 nucleotides: TGTGCCAGCAGCCCAAGAGGACTAGCGGGACACTACGAGCAGTACTTC. Full variable domain (remainder filled in from reference TRBV5-4 and TRBJ2-7): ETGVTQSPTHLIKTRGQQVTLRCSSQSGHNTVSWYQQALGQGPQFIFQYYREEENGRGNFPPRFSGLQFPNYSSELNVNALELDDSALYLCASSPRGLAGHYEQYFGPGTRLTVT.

The rearrangement links TRBV12-3 or TRBV12-4 to TRBJ2-6; D is ambiguous. CDR3 length equals 15 residues. Trimming cost V 0 bases and J 2 bases, with 5 bases left between them. CDR3 in amino acids: CASSLAVAGANVLTF. CDR3 bases: TGTGCCAGCAGTTTAGCAGTCGCTGGGGCCAACGTCCTGACTTTC.

This clonotype was seen a handful of times. This chain links TRBV10-2 with TRBJ2-3; 7 bases fit TRBD2. Germline assignment: CDR1 WSHSY and CDR2 SAAADI. The CDR3 runs 13 residues. Unmatched junction bases numbered 8, after V lost 11 bases and J lost 3 bases. CDR3 residues: CAVGLAATDTQYF. The CDR3 DNA follows: TGCGCCGTTGGCCTAGCGGCGACAGATACGCAGTATTTT.

This clonotype was detected only once. Compared with germline, one end of the junction differs, possibly owing to a read error. The chain has TRBV5-4 and TRBJ2-3, with 10 bases that match TRBD2. Germline V gives CDR1 SGHNT, CDR2 YYREEE (reference sequence). This CDR3 is 14 amino acids long. For the CDR3, the DNA is TGCGCCAGCAGCTTAGGACTAGCGGATCATGAGCAGTATTTT. Its translation is CASSLGLADHEQYF.

This clonotype came up many times. The chain employs TRBV13 and TRBJ1-4; TRBD1 agrees at 7 bases. CDR3 length equals 16 residues. V was pared by 5 bases and J by 5 bases, with 11 bases of the junction left unmatched. The germline V gene has CDR1 PRHDT and CDR2 FYEKMQ (reference sequence). CDR3 protein: CASSTRTRGINEKLFF. Here the CDR3 DNA reads TGTGCCAGCAGCACGAGGACCAGGGGGATAAATGAAAAACTGTTTTTT.

The CDR3 spells CATSDIGLAGHTDTQYF. CDR3 bases: TGTGCCACCAGTGATATCGGACTAGCGGGCCACACAGATACGCAGTATTTT. The chain employs TRBV24-1 and TRBJ2-3, with 11 bases fitting TRBD2. Losses at the gene ends were 3 bases for V and 2 bases for J; bases not matched to a gene: 6. Germline V CDR1 and CDR2: KGHDR, SFDVKD. The CDR3 consists of 17 residues.

This clonotype was detected many times. This chain links TRBV27 with TRBJ1-6; unclear D gene. Germline V CDR1 and CDR2: MNHEY, SMNVEV (reference sequence). V lost 3 bases and J 12 bases, leaving 9 bases between the germline ends. The CDR3 is made up of 12 amino acids. The chain's CDR3 is CASSFPGGPLHF. The CDR3 DNA reads TGTGCCAGCAGTTTCCCCGGTGGACCCCTCCACTTT.

This clonotype was seen repeatedly, ten times or more. The chain links TRBV5-4 to TRBJ2-5; 7 bases match TRBD2. Germline CDR1 is SGHNT and CDR2 is YYREEE (reference sequence). The CDR3 contains 14 residues. The ends lost 3 bases at V and 5 bases at J; junction bases unmatched: 7. The CDR3 nucleotides are TGTGCCAGCAGCTCGGGACTCGGGAGGGAGACCCAGTACTTC. Protein sequence: CASSSGLGRETQYF.

This clonotype was seen many times. The chain recombines TRBV6-2 or TRBV6-3 with TRBJ2-5; D call uncertain. This CDR3 is built from 12 residues. Germline lookup yields CDR1 MNHEY and CDR2 SVGEGT. Trimming took 5 bases from V and 5 from J, leaving 9 bases between them. CDR3 loop: CASSLLRETQYF. The CDR3 DNA reads TGTGCCAGCAGTCTCCTACGGGAGACCCAGTACTTC.

Remarks on this clonotype: Its ends do not fully match the called genes, so a read error is possible. The chain uses TRBV20-1 and TRBJ2-1; TRBD1 is a possible D gene (6 bases). Per the germline V gene, CDR1 is DFQATT and CDR2 is SNEGSKA (reference sequence). The CDR3 has 15 amino acids. In nucleotides, the CDR3 is TGCAGTGCTAGGAGTGGCCAGGGGATTTGGAATGAGCAGCTCTTC. Translated: CSARSGQGIWNEQLF.

This clonotype occurred many times. The V call is TRBV4-3, the J call TRBJ2-3; 11 bases agree with TRBD2. Germline values: CDR1 LGHNA, CDR2 YSLEER. This CDR3 is built from 18 residues. J gave up 2 bases and V 2 bases, and 9 bases lay outside the gene matches. The CDR3 reads CASSQSLAGGSNTDTQYF. The CDR3 DNA follows: TGCGCCAGCAGCCAATCGCTAGCGGGAGGCTCAAACACAGATACGCAGTATTTT.

This clonotype was seen at least ten times. The chain carries TRBV5-8 and TRBJ2-7; no clear D gene. Germline values: CDR1 SGHTS, CDR2 YDEGEE. The CDR3 has 13 amino acids. Trimming shortened V by 0 bases and J by 6 bases, and 10 bases separated the two germline ends. The CDR3 DNA reads TGTGCCAGCAGCTTGGATATAGTGGGCGAGCAGTACTTC. Protein sequence: CASSLDIVGEQYF.

The rearrangement joins TRBV20-1 to TRBJ2-1, with 9 bases that match TRBD1. The CDR3 sequence is 16 residues long. Per germline, CDR1 DFQATT and CDR2 SNEGSKA (reference sequence). With V trimmed by 3 bases and J by 10 bases, 16 bases remained unmatched. As DNA, the CDR3 is TGCAGTGCTAGCAAGGGCGACAGGGGGGACACCGGGGAGCAGTTCTTC. Its translation is CSASKGDRGDTGEQFF.

The chain joins TRBV9 to TRBJ1-4, with D uncertain. Germline lookup yields CDR1 SGDLS and CDR2 YYNGEE. V shed 3 bases and J shed 4 bases, with 4 bases lying between them. The CDR3 has 12 residues. The CDR3 here is CASSGGNEKLFF. In nucleotides, the CDR3 is TGTGCCAGCAGCGGCGGTAATGAAAAACTGTTTTTT.